The TCR beta chain under discussion was sequenced for a study of blood T cells in healthy people across ages. Study-wide results and caveats: More naive CD4+ cells and higher diversity marked long-lived donors relative to aged donors. In the absence of known donor CMV status, changes in expanded clonotypes were possibly confounded.

The authors drew around 11 milliliters of peripheral blood from each donor. Next came a second PCR, run for roughly 6 to 11 cycles, which used a sample-barcoded 5' primer along with a J-beta primer mix. MiXCR, applied by TCRdb to the 5' RACE reads, yields one record per CDR3 protein. This sample has 700,000 to 1,000,000 distinct CDR3 sequences, with under 55% found just once. On this clonotype: As yet, its antigen is unknown.

This clonotype was sampled from a man aged 55 to 69 in good health. Sequencing was carried out using blood.

CDR3 in DNA: TGCGCCACCTCAGGAGGAGTGGGTATTAGGAATGAGCAGTTCTTC. It is translated as CATSGGVGIRNEQFF. The V call is TRBV5-1, the J call TRBJ2-1; D might be TRBD2 (5 bases). Germline loops: CDR1 SGHRS, CDR2 YFSETQ. V shed 9 bases and J shed 7 bases, with 23 bases lying between them. This CDR3 is built from 15 residues.